The 4 T cell receptor beta chains in this list originate from one sample, sequenced in a study of T-cell memory formation after mild COVID-19. A single record per CDR3 protein comes from TCRdb applying MiXCR to the 5' RACE reads. Of fewer than 50,000 distinct CDR3 sequences listed, 7.3% were seen once; the top ten hold 1.4%. Sequenced: PBMCs or a T cell subset sorted from them (not recorded which). These receptors originate from a young man who had mild COVID-19 (a few samples of this study predate the infection). Cell type and time point are not known.

The chain carries TRBV10-3 and TRBJ1-2; D perhaps matches TRBD1 (6 bases). The CDR3 extends over 11 amino acids. Trimming cost V 7 bases and J 4 bases, with 7 bases left between them. Looked up from germline, CDR1 is ENHRY and CDR2 is SYGVKD. The CDR3 reads CAITDSYGYTF. Here the CDR3 DNA reads TGTGCCATCACGGACAGCTATGGCTACACCTTC.

The chain combines TRBV27 with TRBJ1-1, with a tentative D call TRBD1 (5 bases). Trimming pared 6 bases from V and 1 base from J, leaving 15 bases between. Germline values: CDR1 MNHEY, CDR2 SMNVEV (reference sequence). The CDR3 totals 15 residues. CDR3 loop: CASSQPGRANTEAFF. The DNA for the CDR3 is TGTGCCAGCAGCCAACCGGGCAGGGCGAACACTGAAGCTTTCTTT.

This rearrangement joins TRBV4-3 to TRBJ2-1; D remains ambiguous. From germline, CDR1 is LGHNA and CDR2 YSLEER. V lost 5 bases to trimming and J lost 0 bases, with 14 bases between them. This CDR3 has 16 amino acids. The CDR3 nucleotides are TGCGCCAGCAGCGGCCTTGTCCTTAGCTCCTACAATGAGCAGTTCTTC. Protein: CASSGLVLSSYNEQFF.

The chain joins TRBV7-2 to TRBJ2-3; D unclear. The CDR3 runs to 15 residues. Trimming took 6 bases from V and 6 from J, leaving 19 bases between them. Per the germline V gene, CDR1 is SGHTA and CDR2 is FQGNSA. The DNA for the CDR3 is TGTGCCAGCAGTGGAGCCGGGCACACGATGGATACGCAGTATTTT. Translation gives CASSGAGHTMDTQYF.